Listed below are T cell receptor beta chains from one sample, sequenced in a study of identical twins. TCRdb reprocessed the 5' RACE reads with MiXCR, giving one entry per CDR3 protein. The table shows over 600,000 distinct CDR3 sequences, with around 21% occurring only once. Another study also made use of these data, one on T cells expressing NK-cell markers.

Sequencing was performed on PBMCs. The receptors were gathered from a woman between 18 and 29 years old in good health. Each CDR3 is given with its conserved first and last residue. A D gene is named only where the DNA matches it firmly. Clone size, where shown, is once, few, many, or a class for clones that have expanded.

D gene	J gene	V gene	clone size	CDR3 protein	CDR3 DNA
TRBD2	TRBJ2-7	TRBV20-1	few	CSAPDPYSSGVGEQYF	TGCAGTGCTCCCGACCCCTATTCTAGCGGGGTGGGGGAGCAGTACTTC
NA	TRBJ2-2	TRBV7-6	once	CASQGGLGELFF	TGTGCCAGCCAAGGGGGTTTGGGGGAGCTGTTTTTT
NA	TRBJ2-7	TRBV15	few	CATSRGKGNTYEQYF	TGTGCCACCAGCAGAGGAAAAGGGAACACCTACGAGCAGTACTTC
TRBD1	TRBJ2-1	TRBV12-3/TRBV12-4	NA	CASSYGTGEIF	TGTGCCAGCAGTTATGGGACAGGGGAGATCTTC
NA	TRBJ2-5	TRBV5-1	NA	CASSPGVDQYF	TGCGCCAGCAGCCCTGGGGTGGACCAGTACTTC
TRBD2	TRBJ2-7	TRBV10-3	NA	CAISEEREAYEQYF	TGTGCCATCAGTGAGGAGCGGGAAGCCTACGAGCAGTACTTC
NA	TRBJ1-1	TRBV29-1	many	CSVGGGPEAFF	TGCAGCGTTGGGGGCGGCCCCGAAGCTTTCTTT
TRBD1	TRBJ1-1	TRBV20-1	NA	CSARDRFDGGNTEAFF	TGCAGTGCGAGGGACAGGTTCGATGGGGGCAACACTGAAGCTTTCTTT
NA	TRBJ1-1	TRBV29-1	NA	CSVEGNGAVAFF	TGCAGCGTTGAAGGCAATGGCGCGGTGGCTTTCTTT
TRBD2	TRBJ2-3	TRBV7-2	few	CASSLKASGRGVDTQYF	TGTGCCAGCAGCTTAAAAGCTAGCGGGAGAGGGGTAGATACGCAGTATTTT
NA	TRBJ2-1	TRBV5-5	many	CACFRGTHKSYNEQFF	TGTGCCTGCTTCCGAGGGACCCACAAGTCCTACAATGAGCAGTTCTTC